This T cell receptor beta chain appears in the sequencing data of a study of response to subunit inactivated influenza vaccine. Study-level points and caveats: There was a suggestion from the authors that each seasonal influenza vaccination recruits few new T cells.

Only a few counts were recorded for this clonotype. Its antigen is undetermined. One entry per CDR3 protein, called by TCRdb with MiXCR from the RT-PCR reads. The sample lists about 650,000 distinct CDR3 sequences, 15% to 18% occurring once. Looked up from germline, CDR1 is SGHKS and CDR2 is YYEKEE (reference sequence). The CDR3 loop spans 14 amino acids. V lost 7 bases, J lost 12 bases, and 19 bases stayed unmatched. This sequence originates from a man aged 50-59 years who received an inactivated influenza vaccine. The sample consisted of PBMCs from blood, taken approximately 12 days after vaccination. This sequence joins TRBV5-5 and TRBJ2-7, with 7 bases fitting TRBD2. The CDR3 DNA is TGTGCCAGCGCTAGAGATTCCTGGGAGGGAGGATCGTACTTC. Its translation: CASARDSWEGGSYF.